This T cell receptor (beta chain) was found in a study of cytomegalovirus exposure and HLA in healthy donors. 60 Vbeta and 13 Jbeta primers were used in PCR. Assay: immunoSEQ multiplex PCR; the TCRdb copy retains only in-frame clones and omits some. The data show roughly 110,000 clones, roughly 80% seen once. General study points: TCR beta chains numbering 150 to 200 were designated cytomegalovirus-associated. In a later analysis, TCR beta V- and J-gene trimming was associated with a missense DCLRE1C variant. Evidence from a later analysis indicated that most CMV-associated TCR beta chains looked HLA-restricted.

In the case of this clone: Its target is not known.

This CDR3 is 15 amino acids long. Germline assignment: CDR1 MNHNS and CDR2 SASEGT. With 9 bases removed from V and 1 base from J, the gap between germline ends came to 15 bases. V usage is TRBV6-1 and J usage is TRBJ2-2; D not resolved. The clonotype comes from a man in his forties in good health and CMV-seronegative. Sequencing was done on a sample of PBMCs. CDR3 region: CASQRSAQNTGELFF. In DNA, the CDR3 is TGTGCCAGTCAGCGCTCTGCGCAGAACACCGGGGAGCTGTTTTTT.